The 10 T cell receptor beta chains reported below all come from one sample, sequenced in a study of a mutant IDH1 vaccine in newly diagnosed glioma. Repertoires were generated with immunoSEQ multiplex PCR, while TCRdb's copy carries only in-frame clones and drops some. The data show about 61,000 clones, 75% to 85% seen once. The time point was: week 11, during vaccination. Each dose delivered 300 ug of mutant IDH1 20-mer peptide subcutaneously with imiquimod. These receptors have no known antigen. Specimen: PBMCs, collected from a glioma patient whose treatment included an IDH1 peptide vaccine. These receptors originate from a man aged 50 to 60 with glioma.

The chain joins TRBV5-1 to TRBJ2-5; 11 bases fit TRBD2. J lost 5 bases, V lost 4 bases, and 4 bases had no gene match. The CDR3 extends over 14 amino acids. The germline V gene encodes CDR1 SGHRS and CDR2 YFSETQ. CDR3 sequence (DNA): TGCGCCAGCAGCCAGACTAGCGGGACTGAGACCCAGTACTTC. It codes for CASSQTSGTETQYF.

The V call is TRBV15, the J call TRBJ2-3; 14 nucleotides align to TRBD2. Germline lookup yields CDR1 LNHNV and CDR2 YYDKDF (reference sequence). CDR3 size: 16 residues. The junction had 5 bases not matched to a gene; V was cut back by 5 bases and J by 4 bases. This CDR3 is CATSPPGLAGADTQYF. For the CDR3, the DNA is TGTGCCACCAGCCCCCCGGGACTAGCGGGAGCAGATACGCAGTATTTT.

The gene calls are TRBV13 and TRBJ2-2; possibly TRBD2 for D (6 bases). Deletions cut 1 base from V and 5 bases from J, with 14 bases between. This CDR3 has 16 amino acids. Germline lookup yields CDR1 PRHDT and CDR2 FYEKMQ (reference sequence). The CDR3 sequence: CASSLVGSGVTGELFF. CDR3 sequence (DNA): TGTGCCAGCAGCTTAGTGGGTAGCGGAGTAACCGGGGAGCTGTTTTTT.

The V and J genes are TRBV4-3 and TRBJ2-3; D gene uncertain. The CDR3 sequence is 13 residues long. Germline V gene lookup returns CDR1 LGHNA and CDR2 YSLEER. Trimming cost V 1 base and J 6 bases, with 8 bases left between them. The DNA of the CDR3 is TGCGCCAGCAGCCAAGTCTTTTCTGATACGCAGTATTTT. Translation gives CASSQVFSDTQYF.

V gene TRBV30 combines with J gene TRBJ1-4; maybe TRBD1 (6 bases). The CDR3 contains 13 residues. Trimming shortened V by 4 bases and J by 10 bases, and 16 bases separated the two germline ends. Germline CDR1 reads GTSNPN; CDR2 reads SVGIG (reference sequence). CDR3 DNA: TGTGCCTGGAACCAGGAGGAAGGGGGAAAACTGTTTTTT. It translates to CAWNQEEGGKLFF.

The rearrangement uses TRBV9 and TRBJ1-3; D may be TRBD1 (6 bases). This CDR3 spans 15 amino acids. V lost 2 bases and J 4 bases, leaving 13 bases between the germline ends. Germline CDR1 and CDR2: SGDLS and YYNGEE. The CDR3 region has the DNA TGTGCCAGCAGCGTCACAGGGACCTCCGGAAACACCATATATTTT. Amino acids: CASSVTGTSGNTIYF.

The rearrangement joins TRBV7-3 to TRBJ2-6, with a possible D match to TRBD2 (7 bases). Germline CDR1 and CDR2: SGHTA and FQGTGA. CDR3 length: 18 amino acids. Trimming stripped 5 bases from V and 0 bases from J, with 17 bases between. CDR3 sequence: CASSPRGGALSGANVLTF. CDR3 DNA: TGTGCCAGCAGCCCAAGGGGGGGGGCCCTCTCTGGGGCCAACGTCCTGACTTTC.

This clone has just one count. In nucleotides, the CDR3 is TGTGCCTGGAGTGTAAGTTTCCGAGGGAGCACCGGGGAGCTGTTTTTT. As protein: CAWSVSFRGSTGELFF. This sequence joins TRBV30 and TRBJ2-2, with D tentatively TRBD2 (5 bases). The CDR3 has 16 residues. V lost 0 bases and J 4 bases, leaving 15 bases between the germline ends. Germline CDR1 is GTSNPN and CDR2 is SVGIG (reference sequence).

In the case of this clone: The junction does not match germline at one end; this may be a read error. V usage is TRBV27 and J usage is TRBJ2-7; D gene ambiguous. Germline V gives CDR1 MNHEY, CDR2 SMNVEV (reference sequence). This CDR3 comprises 14 residues. CDR3 sequence: CASSPFGQTYGQYF. In DNA, the CDR3 is TGTGCCAGCAGCCCCTTCGGGCAGACCTACGGGCAGTACTTC.

V is TRBV19 and J is TRBJ2-6; D call uncertain. V was cut by 4 bases and J by 1 base, with 8 bases left in between. CDR3 length: 15 residues. CDR1 LNHDA and CDR2 SQIVND come from the germline V gene (reference sequence). The CDR3 sequence is CASSRGHSGANVLTF. DNA for the CDR3: TGTGCCAGTAGTAGGGGTCATTCTGGGGCCAACGTCCTGACTTTC.